The table lists the clone carrying this T cell receptor (beta chain) with a count of one. Using immunoSEQ multiplex PCR, the repertoire was profiled, and TCRdb retains in-frame clones only, with some absent. Here the sample spans over 200,000 clones, approximately 84% being singletons. J lost 4 bases, V lost 0 bases, and 15 bases had no gene match. This CDR3 has 20 residues. In germline, CDR1 is MGHRA, CDR2 YSYEKL. This specimen belongs to a study of blood T cell repertoires in COVID-19. Sequenced sample: peripheral blood. This sequence originates from a woman aged 45-59 years with active or convalescent COVID-19. The rearrangement joins TRBV4-1 to TRBJ2-6; 7 nucleotides match TRBD1. The CDR3 DNA follows: TGCGCCAGCAGCCAAGACGGTGAGACAGGGCGAGGGAGAGGGGCCAACGTCCTGACTTTC. Translated, it gives CASSQDGETGRGRGANVLTF.